The present T cell receptor beta chain was sequenced within a study of metastatic and nonmetastatic thyroid tumors. Study in general: Repertoire comparison spanned blood and tumor or nodule tissue of malignant and benign thyroid patients. Broader study findings: Benign nodules reportedly had significantly lower TCR beta diversity than malignant thyroid tumors in blood and tumor.

Original analysis: The study took CDR3 differences across clinicopathological groups and made a distant-metastasis classifier for papillary thyroid cancer from them. TCRdb reprocessed the PCR reads via MiXCR. None of the V and J calls come from the authors' own analysis; TCRdb made them. The sample contains some 28,000 clones, roughly a quarter of which appear only once. Notes on this clone: What it binds is unknown.

Thyroid surgery took place with no prior treatment in any patient. The CDR3 covers 18 residues. Unmatched junction bases numbered 9, after V lost 3 bases and J lost 1 base. Germline loops: CDR1 MDHEN, CDR2 SYDVKM. The receptor was derived from a female donor with papillary thyroid cancer or a benign thyroid nodule (not recorded which). Some clones in this sample may be carry-over from other donors' samples. Sequencing was done on a sample of blood. The chain recombines TRBV28 with TRBJ1-4, with 9 positions matching TRBD1. CDR3 sequence: CASSLTGGSIGTNEKLFF. DNA for the CDR3: TGTGCCAGCAGTTTGACAGGGGGGAGTATTGGAACTAATGAAAAACTGTTTTTT.